Listed below are T cell receptor beta chains from one sample, sequenced in a study of cytomegalovirus exposure and HLA in healthy donors. This table comes from immunoSEQ multiplex PCR, and its TCRdb copy is limited to in-frame clones, with some not included. The table has some 170,000 clones, approximately 80% seen once. Sequencing was carried out using PBMCs. The receptors were gathered from a woman in her 30s in good health and CMV-seropositive. CDR3s include the opening cysteine and the closing phenylalanine or tryptophan. The order of the fields is J gene, V gene, CDR3 protein.

>TRBJ1-2|TRBV29-1
CSVQGPTGKGHYGYTF
>TRBJ1-5|TRBV5-6
CASSLFDRADSNQPQHF
>TRBJ2-5|TRBV4-2
CASSHSLAGQETQYF
>TRBJ2-6|TRBV6-1
CASSPHSGANVLTF
>TRBJ2-7|TRBV5-3
CACGEHPWYEQYF
>TRBJ2-5|TRBV4-2
CASSQGSSGGPETQYF
>TRBJ1-1|TRBV7-3
CASSRIRGANTEAFF
>TRBJ2-5|TRBV7-3
CASSFSGGAGETQYF
>TRBJ2-5|TRBV7-3
CASSLWGRGGPSNQETQYF
>TRBJ1-2|TRBV5-1
CASSDRQGNYGYTF
>TRBJ2-2|TRBV9
CASSSLNTGELFF
>TRBJ2-1|TRBV7-2
CASSLYGGHNEQFF
>TRBJ2-5|TRBV29-1
CSAGGGEETQYF
>TRBJ2-7|TRBV28
CASSPRGIYTYEQYF
>TRBJ2-3|TRBV6-1
CASKSTSGTDTQYF
>.|TRBV18
CASSPPSEQIYEQYF
>TRBJ2-1|TRBV9
CASSVGTSGGSEQFF
>TRBJ2-3|TRBV6-4
CASSEGGSTDTQYF
>TRBJ2-7|TRBV7-9
CASRDGTSGGRSEQYF
>TRBJ2-5|TRBV5-1
CASSLAGPQETQYF
>TRBJ1-2|TRBV5-1
CASSLGQGETYGYTF
>TRBJ1-1|TRBV5-1
CASSRRDRDTEAFF
>TRBJ2-1|TRBV10-3
CAISGAVSSRERVHNEQFF
>TRBJ2-1|TRBV7-2
CASSFGGGATEQFF
>TRBJ2-7|TRBV7-2
CASSTNSGASGEQYF
>TRBJ2-2|TRBV5-1
CASSSVGQGITGELFF
>TRBJ2-5|TRBV4-1
CASSQYHPGQGRETQYF
>TRBJ2-2|TRBV7-3
CASSLGLRIHTGELFF
>TRBJ2-1|TRBV6-6
CASSYEGAEWGEQFF
>TRBJ1-1|TRBV18
CASSPTTGTGTFAEAFF
>TRBJ1-2|TRBV6-1
CASSLWATSIYGYTF
>TRBJ2-4|TRBV5-1
CASSLGDSDTLAKNIQYF
>TRBJ1-2|TRBV5-1
CASSLNGRQDHQGGYTF
>TRBJ1-6|TRBV6-5
CASTLRGSFSPLHF
>TRBJ2-4|TRBV19
CASSLRGGQGAHIQYF
>TRBJ1-2|TRBV4-3
CASSQVAGSGGYTF
>TRBJ2-5|TRBV5-1
CASSLARTSGRETQYF
>TRBJ1-3|TRBV7-2
CASSLGGPGNTIYF
>TRBJ1-4|TRBV14
CASSQLGTAEKLFF
>TRBJ2-3|TRBV30
CAWRIAGGGDTQYF
>TRBJ1-6|TRBV27
CASRAGSYNSPLHF
>TRBJ1-1|TRBV25-1
CASSPATEAFF
>TRBJ1-1|TRBV4-3
CASSPGQLNTEAFF
>TRBJ1-3|TRBV4-2
CASSRAREVGNTIYF